This T cell receptor (beta chain) was sequenced in a study of cytomegalovirus exposure and HLA in healthy donors. The CDR3 consists of 13 residues. V shed 5 bases and J shed 9 bases, with 15 bases lying between them. Per germline, CDR1 SGHRS and CDR2 YFSETQ. Researchers ran the PCR with 60 Vbeta and 13 Jbeta primers. Profiling relied on immunoSEQ multiplex PCR, and the TCRdb table lists in-frame clones only, not all of them. Of some 130,000 clones listed, 80% are singletons. The receptor comes from a young man in good health and CMV-seronegative. Sequenced: PBMCs. The chain couples TRBV5-1 to TRBJ1-5; weak D call: TRBD1 (5 bases). The CDR3, as DNA: TGCGCCAGCAGGGGGGGTGTGGATGGGCCCCAGCATTTT. It codes for CASRGGVDGPQHF.